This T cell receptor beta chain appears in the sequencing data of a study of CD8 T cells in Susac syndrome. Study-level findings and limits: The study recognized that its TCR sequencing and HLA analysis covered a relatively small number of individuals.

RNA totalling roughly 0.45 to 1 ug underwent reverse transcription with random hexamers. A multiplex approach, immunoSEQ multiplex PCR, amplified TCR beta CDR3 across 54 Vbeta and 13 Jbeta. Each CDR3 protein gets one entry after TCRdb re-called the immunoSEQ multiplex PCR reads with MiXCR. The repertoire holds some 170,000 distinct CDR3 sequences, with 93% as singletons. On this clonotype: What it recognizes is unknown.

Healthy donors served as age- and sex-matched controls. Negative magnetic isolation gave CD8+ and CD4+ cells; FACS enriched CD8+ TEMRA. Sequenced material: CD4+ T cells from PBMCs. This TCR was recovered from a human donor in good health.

In DNA, the CDR3 is TGTGCCATCCGAGGGGACGCAGATACGCAGTATTTT. Its translation is CAIRGDADTQYF. The chain couples TRBV25-1 to TRBJ2-3, with D perhaps TRBD1 or TRBD2 (5 bases each). The V gene's germline CDR1 is MGHDK and CDR2 SYGVNS. This CDR3 has 12 amino acids. Trimming took 10 bases from V and 4 from J, leaving 12 bases between them.